A single sample gave rise to the 21 T cell receptor beta chains below, sequenced in a study of regulatory T cells in long-lasting Graves disease. Time point reported: newly diagnosed GD, antithyroid drugs for less than 3 months. The TCR library was made from RNA that had been extracted from PBMCs in TRIzol. The authors built TCR beta libraries using iRepertoire HTBI primers and Arm-PCR of CDR3 regions. TCRdb re-analysed the multiplex PCR reads in MiXCR, keeping a single row per CDR3 protein. The sample has about 500,000 distinct CDR3 sequences, around 15% seen once. Another study also made use of these data, one on T cells in Graves' hyperthyroidism and ophthalmopathy.

The material sequenced was peripheral blood mononuclear cells (PBMCs), taken at new diagnosis, from a patient treated with antithyroid drugs. The source is a man aged 35 to 55 with Graves disease.

The sample holds a few counts of this clonotype. This chain joins TRBV9 and TRBJ2-1; D possibly corresponds to TRBD1 (5 bases). The CDR3 spans 13 residues. The V gene lost 0 bases and the J gene lost 9 bases, with 10 bases spanning the gap. Germline CDR1 reads SGDLS; CDR2 reads YYNGEE. CDR3 region: CASSVAIDSEQFF. The CDR3 bases are TGTGCCAGCAGCGTAGCTATAGACAGTGAGCAGTTCTTC.

In its sample, this clonotype was seen a few times. The chain is built from TRBV12-5 and TRBJ2-7; D is unclear. The CDR3 spans 14 residues. Germline values: CDR1 LGHNT, CDR2 FRNRAP. Trimming removed 2 bases at V and 2 bases at J, with 10 bases between. CDR3 sequence (DNA): TGTGCTAGTGGTTTGACAGCCTCTCCCTACGAGCAGTACTTC. Its translation: CASGLTASPYEQYF. The full variable domain, its missing parts supplied by reference TRBV12-5 and TRBJ2-7, is DARVTQTPRHKVTEMGQEVTMRCQPILGHNTVFWYRQTMMQGLELLAYFRNRAPLDDSGMPKDRFSAEMPDATLATLKIQPSEPRDSAVYFCASGLTASPYEQYFGPGTRLTVT.

This clonotype has at least ten counts. The V call is TRBV3-1, the J call TRBJ1-1; a weak D match, TRBD1 (5 bases). Trimming shortened V by 6 bases and J by 4 bases, and 6 bases separated the two germline ends. The CDR3 loop spans 11 amino acids. Germline V gives CDR1 LGHDT, CDR2 YNNKEL (reference sequence). In DNA, the CDR3 is TGTGCCAGCAGGGGGACCACTGAAGCTTTCTTT. Amino acid sequence: CASRGTTEAFF.

The chain joins TRBV29-1 to TRBJ1-2; 9 positions match TRBD1. CDR3 size: 14 residues. Unmatched junction bases numbered 8, after V lost 6 bases and J lost 3 bases. The germline CDR1 and CDR2 sequences are SQVTM and ANQGSEA. The CDR3 bases are TGCAGCGTCGGCTCGGGACAGGGATACTATGGCTACACCTTC. It codes for CSVGSGQGYYGYTF.

CDR3 bases: TGTGCCAGCAGCTTAGCAGAAGGTGGACAAGAGACCCAGTACTTC. Translating it yields CASSLAEGGQETQYF. The J gene is TRBJ2-5, the V gene TRBV7-9; no clear D. The CDR3 covers 15 residues. V shed 0 bases and J shed 2 bases, with 10 bases lying between them. CDR1 is SEHNR and CDR2 is FQNEAQ in the germline V gene (reference sequence). The full variable domain, its missing parts supplied by reference TRBV7-9 and TRBJ2-5, is DTGVSQNPRHKITKRGQNVTFRCDPISEHNRLYWYRQTLGQGPEFLTYFQNEAQLEKSRLLSDRFSAERPKGSFSTLEIQRTEQGDSAMYLCASSLAEGGQETQYFGPGTRLLVL.

This clonotype was found many times. The chain has TRBV27 and TRBJ2-2; TRBD2 is a possible D gene (5 bases). V was pared by 6 bases and J by 4 bases, with 15 bases between. Germline CDR1 MNHEY, CDR2 SMNVEV (reference sequence). The CDR3 totals 15 residues. CDR3 nucleotides: TGTGCCAGCAGCCCACCGGGAAGGGCCACCGGGGAGCTGTTTTTT. It is translated as CASSPPGRATGELFF.

In its sample, this clonotype was seen many times. J is TRBJ2-7 and V is TRBV5-1, with TRBD1 as a possible D gene (6 bases). Germline assignment: CDR1 SGHRS and CDR2 YFSETQ. The CDR3 consists of 14 residues. Trimming took 4 bases from V and 7 from J, leaving 18 bases between them. The CDR3 reads CASSPTIRGEEQYF. The CDR3, as DNA: TGCGCCAGCAGCCCTACGATCAGGGGAGAAGAGCAGTACTTC.

For the CDR3, the DNA is TGCGCCAGCAGCAAAGACAGGGTGGGGACCCAGTACTTC. This sequence encodes CASSKDRVGTQYF. The rearrangement joins TRBV5-1 to TRBJ2-5, with 7 bases fitting TRBD1. The CDR3 runs 13 residues. The germline CDR1 and CDR2 sequences are SGHRS and YFSETQ. Germline trimming cut 4 bases from V and 7 bases from J; bases unmatched to any gene: 7. The complete variable domain, with remaining parts taken from reference TRBV5-1 and TRBJ2-5, reads KAGVTQTPRYLIKTRGQQVTLSCSPISGHRSVSWYQQTPGQGLQFLFEYFSETQRNKGNFPGRFSGRQFSNSRSEMNVSTLELGDSALYLCASSKDRVGTQYFGPGTRLLVL.

The chain couples TRBV27 to TRBJ2-4; no clear D. The germline gives CDR1 MNHEY, CDR2 SMNVEV (reference sequence). The V end was cut by 3 bases, the J end by 0 bases, with 12 bases between. The length of the CDR3 is 16 residues. The CDR3 region has the DNA TGTGCCAGCAGTTTTGTAACTGAACTAGCCAAAAACATTCAGTACTTC. Its translation: CASSFVTELAKNIQYF.

The sample holds many counts of this clonotype. V gene TRBV28 combines with J gene TRBJ2-6; no reliable D call. The CDR3 runs to 16 residues. Trimming pared 6 bases from V and 4 bases from J, leaving 16 bases between. The germline V gene encodes CDR1 MDHEN and CDR2 SYDVKM. CDR3 residues: CASSPERLDGANVLTF. The DNA for the CDR3 is TGTGCCAGCAGCCCCGAACGGTTGGACGGGGCCAACGTCCTGACTTTC.

There are many counts of this clonotype. The genes are TRBV5-1 and TRBJ2-1; D may be TRBD2 (5 bases). The CDR3 has 15 residues. Germline V gene lookup returns CDR1 SGHRS and CDR2 YFSETQ. V shed 3 bases and J shed 6 bases, with 16 bases lying between them. CDR3 nucleotides: TGCGCCAGCAGCTCCGCACAAACTAGAGTCAATGAGCAGTTCTTC. Its translation: CASSSAQTRVNEQFF.

This clonotype has only a few counts. This rearrangement joins TRBV11-2 to TRBJ2-7, with D uncertain. Trimming took 2 bases from V and 6 from J, leaving 14 bases between them. This CDR3 region has 14 residues. Germline CDR1 SGHAT, CDR2 FQNNGV. CDR3 sequence reads: CASSLLQSGSEQYF. The CDR3, as DNA: TGTGCCAGCAGCTTATTACAGTCAGGTAGCGAGCAGTACTTC.

This clonotype appeared many times. This rearrangement joins TRBV12-3 or TRBV12-4 to TRBJ1-3; a weak D match, TRBD1 (5 bases). The CDR3 consists of 15 residues. The V gene lost 5 bases and the J gene lost 0 bases, with 11 bases spanning the gap. The DNA for the CDR3 is TGTGCCAGCAGTCAAACAGGTGCCTCTGGAAACACCATATATTTT. It encodes CASSQTGASGNTIYF.

This clonotype was observed at least ten times. This chain connects TRBV30 to TRBJ2-7; tentative D call: TRBD2 (5 bases). There are 14 residues in the CDR3. The V and J ends lost 0 bases and 0 bases respectively, with 9 bases between them. Germline V gene lookup returns CDR1 GTSNPN and CDR2 SVGIG (reference sequence). CDR3 coding DNA: TGTGCCTGGAGTGTACTCGGGGTCTCCTACGAGCAGTACTTC. It specifies CAWSVLGVSYEQYF. The whole variable domain, remainder taken from reference TRBV30 and TRBJ2-7, is SQTIHQWPATLVQPVGSPLSLECTVEGTSNPNLYWYRQAAGRGLQLLFYSVGIGQISSEVPQNLSASRPQDRQFILSSKKLLLSDSGFYLCAWSVLGVSYEQYFGPGTRLTVT.

V is TRBV6-1 and J is TRBJ2-7; D gene unclear. The CDR3 extends over 15 amino acids. Germline V gene data show CDR1 as MNHNS and CDR2 as SASEGT. The V end was cut by 6 bases, the J end by 3 bases, with 18 bases between. The CDR3 region has the DNA TGTGCCAGCAGGATCTCAGACAATCCTGTCTACGAGCAGTACTTC. It yields the protein CASRISDNPVYEQYF.

This clonotype was detected ten times or more. The chain has TRBV11-2 and TRBJ2-3; either TRBD1 or TRBD2 may supply D (5 bases each). V gave up 0 bases and J gave up 1 base, with 11 bases separating them. CDR1 and CDR2 from the germline V gene are SGHAT and FQNNGV. This CDR3 contains 16 residues. CDR3 loop: CASSLDPGPGTDTQYF. The CDR3, as DNA: TGTGCCAGCAGCTTAGATCCGGGACCTGGCACAGATACGCAGTATTTT.

The sample holds many counts of this clonotype. V gene TRBV11-3 combines with J gene TRBJ1-1, with 7 bases lining up with TRBD1. The CDR3 is 13 amino acids. The trim removed 5 bases at V and 3 bases at J, leaving 3 bases unmatched. The germline gives CDR1 SGHNT, CDR2 YENEEA. The CDR3 loop reads CASSQQGHTEAFF. The CDR3 coding sequence is TGTGCCAGCAGCCAACAGGGGCACACTGAAGCTTTCTTT.

V usage is TRBV7-2 and J usage is TRBJ2-1, with D uncertain. Trimming left V 4 bases short and J 0 bases short, with 10 bases between. Germline V CDR1 and CDR2: SGHTA, FQGNSA. The CDR3 spans 15 residues. Here the CDR3 reads CASSSLFRSYNEQFF. The DNA of the CDR3 is TGTGCCAGCAGCTCCCTATTTCGCTCCTACAATGAGCAGTTCTTC.

This clonotype was counted at least ten times. The V call is TRBV30, the J call TRBJ2-7; 8 bases are shared with TRBD1. CDR3 length: 13 residues. Germline V gene lookup returns CDR1 GTSNPN and CDR2 SVGIG (reference sequence). The V and J ends lost 3 bases and 6 bases, in that order; junction bases with no gene match: 7. DNA of the CDR3: TGTGCCTGGAGCGGAACAGGGGGTGCCGAGCAGTACTTC. This gives the protein CAWSGTGGAEQYF.

As to this clonotype: This clone may be a read error of a much larger clone one base away. Here the CDR3 reads CASSLGANTDTQYF. In DNA, the CDR3 is TGCGCCAGCAGCTTGGGGGCCAACACAGATACGCAGTATTTT. V usage is TRBV5-1 and J usage is TRBJ2-3; D uncertain. V shed 0 bases and J shed 2 bases, with 7 bases lying between them. There are 14 residues in the CDR3. Germline values: CDR1 SGHRS, CDR2 YFSETQ. The whole variable domain, remainder taken from reference TRBV5-1 and TRBJ2-3, is KAGVTQTPRYLIKTRGQQVTLSCSPISGHRSVSWYQQTPGQGLQFLFEYFSETQRNKGNFPGRFSGRQFSNSRSEMNVSTLELGDSALYLCASSLGANTDTQYFGPGTRLTVL.

The gene calls are TRBV2 and TRBJ2-7; TRBD2 is a possible D gene (5 bases). From germline, CDR1 is SNHLY and CDR2 FYNNEI. V was cut by 5 bases and J by 6 bases, with 11 bases left in between. This CDR3 contains 12 residues. The CDR3: CASSLAPSEQYF. In nucleotides, the CDR3 is TGTGCCAGCAGTTTAGCGCCGTCCGAGCAGTACTTC.